The T cell receptor beta chain described here comes from a study of cytomegalovirus exposure and HLA in healthy donors. Findings and caveats of the study: About 87% or about 30% of the time was how often most TCR beta V segments were productive, according to an earlier analysis. In a later analysis, HLA-associated beta chains showed higher expansion and lower generation probabilities than comparable chains. Altogether, 150 to 200 TCR beta chains were recorded as cytomegalovirus-associated. Based on reports, TCR beta sequences accurately predicted HLA-A and HLA-B alleles for most subjects.

PCR involved 60 Vbeta and 13 Jbeta primers. The protocol was immunoSEQ multiplex PCR, while the TCRdb copy is restricted to in-frame clones and leaves out a portion. The sample records 90,000 to 150,000 clones, about 76% being singletons. As regards this clone: What it binds is unknown.

The CDR3 covers 14 residues. The V gene lost 4 bases and the J gene lost 4 bases, with 12 bases spanning the gap. CDR1 is SGHDT and CDR2 is YYEEEE in the germline V gene. V and J are TRBV5-6 and TRBJ1-5; D uncertain. The TCR comes from a woman aged 40 to 55 in good health and CMV-seronegative. The sequenced material came from PBMCs. The CDR3: CASSVGRTNQPQHF. CDR3 sequence (DNA): TGTGCCAGCAGCGTTGGACGGACTAATCAGCCCCAGCATTTT.